This TCR beta chain stems from a study of blood T cell repertoires in COVID-19. About the research overall: Italy, Spain and the United States were the sources of the convalescent and acute COVID-19 samples.

V lost 4 bases, J lost 7 bases, and 17 bases lay in between. The CDR3 has 16 residues. Per the germline V gene, CDR1 is WNHNN and CDR2 is SYGVQD (reference sequence). Authors' methods: Amplified reference gene primers provided the basis for estimating nucleated cell counts. Only in-frame clones appear in the TCRdb table, and some are missing; sequencing was by immunoSEQ multiplex PCR. V, J and clone size are taken as reported in that table, and D and trimming were inferred from the DNA itself. The table records around 150,000 clones, 75% to 80% of them present only once. This sequence originates from a woman in her forties or fifties with active or convalescent COVID-19. Sequenced: peripheral blood. This sequence joins TRBV10-1 and TRBJ1-6, with D perhaps TRBD1 (6 bases). The chain's CDR3 is CASSAQGPWTNSPLHF. CDR3 coding DNA: TGCGCCAGCAGTGCACAGGGCCCCTGGACAAATTCACCCCTCCACTTT.